A single sample is the source of the 29 T cell receptor beta chains below, sequenced in a study of blood T cell repertoires in COVID-19. Repertoires were generated with immunoSEQ multiplex PCR, while TCRdb's copy carries only in-frame clones and drops some. The data hold fewer than 30,000 clones, with approximately 83% observed a single time. The sequencing input was peripheral blood. The source is a woman of 80 years or more with COVID-19, enrolled during active disease.

The chain recombines TRBV7-2 with TRBJ2-2; no firm D call. Between the trimmed V and J ends, which lost 0 bases and 3 bases, there was a span of 8 bases. The CDR3 is 15 residues long. Germline V CDR1 and CDR2: SGHTA, FQGNSA. CDR3: CASSLASLDTGELFF. CDR3 DNA sequence: TGTGCCAGCAGCTTAGCGTCACTCGACACCGGGGAGCTGTTTTTT.

The chain joins TRBV7-3 to TRBJ1-1; D might be TRBD1 (6 bases). V lost 4 bases and J lost 4, with 16 bases in between. Germline values: CDR1 SGHTA, CDR2 FQGTGA. CDR3 length: 15 residues. In nucleotides, the CDR3 is TGTGCCAGCAGCTCCTCACAGGGAAAGGGCACTGAAGCTTTCTTT. Encoded protein: CASSSSQGKGTEAFF. Full variable domain (rest looked up from reference TRBV7-3 and TRBJ1-1): GAGVSQTPSNKVTEKGKYVELRCDPISGHTALYWYRQSLGQGPEFLIYFQGTGAADDSGLPNDRFFAVRPEGSVSTLKIQRTERGDSAVYLCASSSSQGKGTEAFFGQGTRLTVV.

V is TRBV12-5 and J is TRBJ2-7; tentative D call: TRBD2 (7 bases). The length of the CDR3 is 16 residues. Germline loops: CDR1 LGHNT, CDR2 FRNRAP. V was cut by 5 bases and J by 5 bases, with 22 bases left in between. CDR3 sequence reads: CASGLPGGAGANEQYF. CDR3 DNA: TGTGCTAGTGGTCTCCCGGGTGGGGCGGGGGCCAACGAGCAGTACTTC.

The chain recombines TRBV7-2 with TRBJ1-1; D might be TRBD1 (6 bases). Per the germline V gene, CDR1 is SGHTA and CDR2 is FQGNSA. Deletions cut 10 bases from V and 3 bases from J, with 21 bases between. This CDR3 has 15 residues. CDR3 sequence: CAKVERGARDTEAFF. Written as DNA, the CDR3 is TGTGCCAAAGTGGAGCGGGGGGCGCGTGACACTGAAGCTTTCTTT.

V gene TRBV2 combines with J gene TRBJ2-2; D unclear. The length of the CDR3 is 15 residues. The V end was cut by 7 bases, the J end by 2 bases, with 14 bases between. Looked up from germline, CDR1 is SNHLY and CDR2 is FYNNEI. The CDR3 nucleotides are TGTGCCAGCACCGTAGAGGCTCTAAACACCGGGGAGCTGTTTTTT. This gives the protein CASTVEALNTGELFF.

This clone is medium-sized within its sample. The V call is TRBV4-1, the J call TRBJ2-1; 8 bases line up with TRBD2. Unmatched junction bases numbered 8, after V lost 5 bases and J lost 5 bases. In germline, CDR1 is MGHRA, CDR2 YSYEKL. There are 15 residues in the CDR3. CDR3 coding DNA: TGCGCCAGCAGCTTTTTGGCGGGGGGAAACAATGAGCAGTTCTTC. It codes for CASSFLAGGNNEQFF.

The V and J genes are TRBV6-5 and TRBJ2-3; 10 nucleotides agree with TRBD1. The CDR3 is 13 amino acids. Germline CDR1 MNHEY, CDR2 SVGAGI. J lost 8 bases, V lost 4 bases, and 3 bases had no gene match. CDR3 coding DNA: TGTGCCAGCAGTTTAGACAGGGGGCTTACGCAGTATTTT. Translation: CASSLDRGLTQYF.

The chain joins TRBV6-5 to TRBJ2-7, with 9 positions matching TRBD2. J lost 6 bases, V lost 5 bases, and 11 bases had no gene match. Germline V gene sequence: CDR1 MNHEY, CDR2 SVGAGI. The CDR3 has 15 residues. Here the CDR3 reads CASSKGWRGGPEQYF. CDR3 DNA: TGTGCCAGCAGTAAGGGCTGGCGGGGGGGCCCCGAGCAGTACTTC.

CDR3 in amino acids: CASSPRLGQGTYNEQFF. The CDR3 DNA sequence: TGTGCCAGCAGCCCACGACTCGGACAGGGGACCTACAATGAGCAGTTCTTC. The chain recombines TRBV5-4 with TRBJ2-1; 9 nucleotides agree with TRBD1. This CDR3 spans 17 amino acids. Germline V gene sequence: CDR1 SGHNT, CDR2 YYREEE (reference sequence). Trimming removed 4 bases from V and 2 bases from J; junction bases left unmatched: 10.

CDR3 in DNA: TGTGCCAGCAGTGAAGCCGGGGGTGAGCAGTTCTTC. This encodes CASSEAGGEQFF. This chain joins TRBV6-1 and TRBJ2-1; possibly TRBD2 for D (6 bases). Looked up from germline, CDR1 is MNHNS and CDR2 is SASEGT. The CDR3 is 12 amino acids. The V gene lost 0 bases and the J gene lost 9 bases, with 6 bases spanning the gap.

J is TRBJ1-1 and V is TRBV2, with TRBD1 matching over 7 bases. The CDR3 spans 13 residues. Germline V gives CDR1 SNHLY, CDR2 FYNNEI. V was clipped by 4 bases and J by 10 bases; unmatched bases: 9. CDR3 sequence reads: CASSGQGYRLAFF. The CDR3 DNA is TGTGCCAGCAGTGGACAGGGTTATCGGTTAGCTTTCTTT.

This sequence joins TRBV18 and TRBJ1-1, with a weak D call TRBD1 (5 bases). CDR1 is KGHSH, CDR2 LQKENI, per germline. The CDR3 is 14 residues long. The V and J ends lost 3 bases and 4 bases respectively, with 12 bases between them. CDR3 sequence: CASSPDMGGTEAFF. The CDR3 DNA reads TGTGCCAGCTCACCGGACATGGGGGGCACTGAAGCTTTCTTT.

This clone was picked up a small number of times. V is TRBV3-1 (or the pseudogene TRBV3-2) and J is TRBJ2-1, with TRBD2 identical over 10 bases. CDR1 LGHDT and CDR2 YNNKEL come from the germline V gene (reference sequence). The CDR3 has 16 residues. V shed 5 bases and J 5 bases; nucleotides not matched to a gene: 9. The CDR3 loop is CASSSRSSGGDNEQFF. The CDR3 bases are TGTGCCAGCAGCTCCCGATCTAGCGGGGGCGACAATGAGCAGTTCTTC.

The chain combines TRBV5-1 with TRBJ2-1, with 7 bases lining up with TRBD2. V lost 3 bases and J lost 3; bases outside the gene matches: 6. Germline CDR1 is SGHRS and CDR2 is YFSETQ. This CDR3 has 15 residues. The CDR3 region has the DNA TGCGCCAGCAGCTCGGGCGGGGGTATCTACAATGAGCAGTTCTTC. Its protein is CASSSGGGIYNEQFF. Looking up the rest from reference TRBV5-1 and TRBJ2-1 gives the full variable domain: KAGVTQTPRYLIKTRGQQVTLSCSPISGHRSVSWYQQTPGQGLQFLFEYFSETQRNKGNFPGRFSGRQFSNSRSEMNVSTLELGDSALYLCASSSGGGIYNEQFFGPGTRLTVL.

The chain couples TRBV28 to TRBJ2-2; 8 nucleotides line up with TRBD2. V trimming: 4 bases; J trimming: 6 bases; junction bases outside the gene matches: 4. CDR3 length: 14 amino acids. Germline V lookup: CDR1 MDHEN, CDR2 SYDVKM. The CDR3 spells CASSSPGGAGELFF. Here the CDR3 DNA reads TGTGCCAGCAGTTCCCCGGGGGGGGCCGGGGAGCTGTTTTTT.

The rearrangement uses TRBV9 and TRBJ2-1; 7 bases align to TRBD2. The germline V gene has CDR1 SGDLS and CDR2 YYNGEE. The CDR3 totals 16 residues. With 4 bases clipped from V and 2 bases from J, the junction kept 9 bases outside the gene matches. Written as DNA, the CDR3 is TGTGCCAGCAGCCCCCGACTAGCCGAGACCTACAATGAGCAGTTCTTC. It yields the protein CASSPRLAETYNEQFF.

In its sample, this clone was seen a few times. This rearrangement joins TRBV5-1 to TRBJ2-2, with 8 positions matching TRBD1. The CDR3 contains 13 residues. Trimming removed 3 bases from V and 6 bases from J; junction bases left unmatched: 1. Germline-derived CDR1 and CDR2 are SGHRS and YFSETQ. This CDR3 is CASSSQGAGELFF. CDR3 nucleotide sequence: TGCGCCAGCAGCTCACAGGGGGCCGGGGAGCTGTTTTTT.

The chain links TRBV6-5 to TRBJ1-5; no firm D call. Per the germline V gene, CDR1 is MNHEY and CDR2 is SVGAGI. The V gene lost 0 bases and the J gene lost 7 bases, with 10 bases spanning the gap. The CDR3 runs 14 residues. Here the CDR3 DNA reads TGTGCCAGCAGTTACTCGACTAAGGGCCAGCCCCAGCATTTT. The encoded protein is CASSYSTKGQPQHF.

This clone occurred once. The gene calls are TRBV29-1 and TRBJ1-1; D gene ambiguous. CDR3 length: 13 residues. Trimming stripped 7 bases from V and 0 bases from J, with 12 bases between. Germline assignment: CDR1 SQVTM and CDR2 ANQGSEA. The CDR3, as DNA: TGCAGCGCGTCAGTGGGCCTGAACACTGAAGCTTTCTTT. Residues: CSASVGLNTEAFF.

The chain is built from TRBV3-1 (or the pseudogene TRBV3-2) and TRBJ1-1; 9 nucleotides align to TRBD1. The CDR3 length is 15 residues. The ends lost 2 bases at V and 4 bases at J; junction bases unmatched: 5. Germline lookup yields CDR1 LGHDT and CDR2 YNNKEL (reference sequence). CDR3 DNA sequence: TGTGCCAGCAGCCAAAAGGGACAGGGTGCCACTGAAGCTTTCTTT. Protein sequence: CASSQKGQGATEAFF.

The J gene is TRBJ2-7, the V gene TRBV2; TRBD1 might be the D (6 bases). Germline V CDR1 and CDR2: SNHLY, FYNNEI. This CDR3 comprises 12 residues. V shed 4 bases and J shed 5 bases, with 9 bases lying between them. CDR3 amino acids: CASSGTGNEQYF. The CDR3 region has the DNA TGTGCCAGCAGTGGCACAGGGAACGAGCAGTACTTC.

This clone has just a few counts. The chain couples TRBV5-1 to TRBJ2-5; D remains ambiguous. V was pared by 0 bases and J by 5 bases, with 8 bases between. CDR1 is SGHRS, CDR2 YFSETQ, per germline. CDR3 size: 13 residues. This CDR3 is CASSLGVQETQYF. The CDR3 DNA reads as TGCGCCAGCAGCTTGGGTGTCCAGGAGACCCAGTACTTC.

The gene calls are TRBV7-9 and TRBJ2-7; 7 bases line up with TRBD2. With 1 base clipped from V and 2 bases from J, the junction kept 5 bases outside the gene matches. Per the germline V gene, CDR1 is SEHNR and CDR2 is FQNEAQ (reference sequence). The CDR3 spans 15 residues. The CDR3 coding sequence is TGTGCCAGCAGCTTAGGAGCGGGACGGACCTACGAGCAGTACTTC. The encoded protein is CASSLGAGRTYEQYF.

The CDR3 DNA is TGTGCCAGCAGCCAAGATTCATTCACAGATACGCAGTATTTT. The encoded protein is CASSQDSFTDTQYF. The chain couples TRBV3-1 (or the pseudogene TRBV3-2) to TRBJ2-3; D not certain. Germline assignment: CDR1 LGHDT and CDR2 YNNKEL (reference sequence). The CDR3 is made up of 14 amino acids. The ends were cut back, 0 bases at V and 2 bases at J, with 6 bases in the middle.

This clone was recorded once. The chain has TRBV9 and TRBJ2-1, with 8 bases lining up with TRBD2. This CDR3 region has 18 residues. J was trimmed by 2 bases and V by 0 bases; bases with no gene match: 10. Germline assignment: CDR1 SGDLS and CDR2 YYNGEE. This CDR3 reads CASSVGAGGKRTYNEQFF. DNA for the CDR3: TGTGCCAGCAGCGTAGGGGCGGGGGGCAAACGTACCTACAATGAGCAGTTCTTC. Full variable domain (missing parts from reference TRBV9 and TRBJ2-1): DSGVTQTPKHLITATGQRVTLRCSPRSGDLSVYWYQQSLDQGLQFLIQYYNGEERAKGNILERFSAQQFPDLHSELNLSSLELGDSALYFCASSVGAGGKRTYNEQFFGPGTRLTVL.

The chain has TRBV7-2 and TRBJ2-5; TRBD2 aligns across 8 bases. Germline values: CDR1 SGHTA, CDR2 FQGNSA. Unmatched junction bases numbered 12, after V lost 5 bases and J lost 4 bases. The CDR3 is made up of 16 amino acids. CDR3 nucleotide sequence: TGTGCCAGCAGCCCGAAACCGGCGGGGGGCGGAGAGACCCAGTACTTC. This sequence encodes CASSPKPAGGGETQYF.

The chain combines TRBV29-1 with TRBJ2-6; 10 bases fit TRBD1. The V gene's germline CDR1 is SQVTM and CDR2 ANQGSEA. The CDR3 has 17 amino acids. The V gene end was trimmed by 6 bases and the J gene end by 1 base; junction bases not matched to a gene: 9. The CDR3 region has the DNA TGCAGCGTGGGGACAGGGGATCGGAGGTCTGGGGCCAACGTCCTGACTTTC. Residues: CSVGTGDRRSGANVLTF.

This clone was detected once. The rearrangement uses TRBV2 and TRBJ1-1, with 9 bases fitting TRBD1. Looked up from germline, CDR1 is SNHLY and CDR2 is FYNNEI. V lost 6 bases and J lost 6; bases outside the gene matches: 11. The CDR3 extends over 15 amino acids. The CDR3 bases are TGTGCCAGCAGGGAGGATCGAGGACAGGGGTCTGAAGCTTTCTTT. Protein product: CASREDRGQGSEAFF. Using reference TRBV2 and TRBJ1-1 for the parts outside the CDR3, the full variable domain is EPEVTQTPSHQVTQMGQEVILRCVPISNHLYFYWYRQILGQKVEFLVSFYNNEISEKSEIFDDQFSVERPDGSNFTLKIRSTKLEDSAMYFCASREDRGQGSEAFFGQGTRLTVV.

The chain joins TRBV18 to TRBJ2-3; D possibly corresponds to TRBD2 (6 bases). Germline V gene data show CDR1 as KGHSH and CDR2 as LQKENI. Trimming pared 4 bases from V and 0 bases from J, leaving 11 bases between. The CDR3 runs 15 residues. The DNA of the CDR3 is TGTGCCAGCTCACAGGTTAGCGGAAGCACAGATACGCAGTATTTT. Encoded protein: CASSQVSGSTDTQYF.